This is a list of T cell receptor beta chains from one sample in a study of blood T cell repertoires in COVID-19. Clones were sequenced by immunoSEQ multiplex PCR, and TCRdb holds only the in-frame ones, with some missing. This table has over 200,000 clones, approximately 84% appearing once. Sequenced material: PBMCs or T cells enriched from blood (not recorded which). The receptors stem from a man aged 55-75 years who had recovered from COVID-19. Both conserved end residues are part of each CDR3. A D gene is named only where the DNA matches it firmly. A clone size is listed for some rows: how often the clone was seen (once, few, many), or a class if it is expanded.

.,.,TRBJ1-3,TRBV16,TGTGCCAGCAGACCCGCCGTCGGGGTAACTGGAAACACCATATATTTT,CASRPAVGVTGNTIYF
TRBD1,.,TRBJ2-7,TRBV18,TGTGCCAGCTCACGAGAGACAGGGTTCCTCAACGAGCAGTACTTC,CASSRETGFLNEQYF
.,once,TRBJ2-3,TRBV11-2,TGTGCCAGCAGCAGCGGCAGGACTCGCACAGATACGCAGTATTTT,CASSSGRTRTDTQYF
.,.,TRBJ1-2,TRBV5-4,TGTGCCAGCAGCTCCCAGGCGACAGCCATCTATGGCTACACCTTC,CASSSQATAIYGYTF
.,once,TRBJ2-1,TRBV6-5,TGTGCCAGCAGTATGACACATTACAATGAGCAGTTCTTC,CASSMTHYNEQFF
TRBD2,.,TRBJ2-7,TRBV13,TGTGCCAGCAGCCCCCTAGCGGAGGATCACGAGCAGTACTTC,CASSPLAEDHEQYF
TRBD1,.,TRBJ2-7,TRBV5-1,TGCGCCAGCAGCTTGGGTCCCGGGACAGGGGGCGCGGTCTACGAGCAGTACTTC,CASSLGPGTGGAVYEQYF
.,once,TRBJ1-1,TRBV4-2,TGTGCCAGCAGCCCACGGTCCATGAACACTGAAGCTTTCTTT,CASSPRSMNTEAFF
TRBD2,.,TRBJ2-3,TRBV11-2,TGTGCCAGCGGAAAAGTGGCGGGGGGAAGCACAGATACGCAGTATTTT,CASGKVAGGSTDTQYF
.,.,TRBJ1-6,TRBV5-5,TGTGCCAGCAGCTCCTTAGCGAATTCACCCCTCCACTTT,CASSSLANSPLHF
.,.,TRBJ1-2,TRBV7-2,TGTGCCAGCAGCTTAGCGAGGGACACCGATGGCTACACCTTC,CASSLARDTDGYTF
.,once,TRBJ2-7,TRBV11-3,TGTGCCAGCGGGTCAGGGGCTGAGCAGTACTTC,CASGSGAEQYF
.,few,TRBJ1-2,TRBV7-2,TGTGCCAGCAGCCTACAGAGTAACTATGGCTACACCTTC,CASSLQSNYGYTF
TRBD2,few,TRBJ2-1,TRBV29-1,TGCAGCGTTGAAGACTCTGGGGGGGGCTACAATGAGCAGTTCTTC,CSVEDSGGGYNEQFF
TRBD1,.,TRBJ2-5,TRBV5-1,TGCGCCACCGAACAGGGACAGGGGGACCAAGAGACCCAGTACTTC,CATEQGQGDQETQYF
.,.,TRBJ2-3,TRBV2,TGTGCCAGCAAAGGGGGAATGAAGGATACGCAGTATTTT,CASKGGMKDTQYF
.,.,TRBJ2-3,TRBV7-5,TGTGCCAGAAGCTTAGGGGACAGGGGTTTAGATACGCAGTATTTT,CARSLGDRGLDTQYF
TRBD1,.,TRBJ1-1,TRBV2,TGTGCCAGCAGGACAGGGGCGGGGACTGAAGCTTTCTTT,CASRTGAGTEAFF
TRBD1,.,TRBJ1-6,TRBV30,TGTGCCTGGACCCGAACCGGGACAGGGGGATTGGCCCTCCACTTT,CAWTRTGTGGLALHF
TRBD1,.,TRBJ2-7,TRBV6-2/TRBV6-3,TGTGCCAGCAGTTCAGACAGGGAAGAGTACGAGCAGTACTTC,CASSSDREEYEQYF